Each of the 15 T cell receptor beta chains below was sequenced from the same sample in a study of human T cells and chemical hapten exposure (dated by TCRdb to about 2021). Libraries were made using RACE. The listed sequencing device is NextSeq 500. Using fastp at Q25 and MiXCR, TCRdb reprocessed the public reads and kept productive beta chains. Each CDR3 protein appears once, grouped with its most common genes and DNA. This sample is represented by 90,000 to 110,000 distinct CDR3 sequences; under 40% of them were singletons. Of the sample, less than 3% falls within the top ten clones. Read against the paper, the sample's time point label means: patch test 3, about 24 weeks after DPC sensitization. Per the publication, the treatment or condition label means: therapeutic diphenylcyclopropenone sensitization with weekly scalp DPC. The sequenced sample was whole blood, obtained in connection with sensitization to the hapten diphenylcyclopropenone (DPC). These receptor sequences come from a man in his forties with alopecia areata. Some clones in this sample may be carry-over from other donors' samples.

The rearrangement links TRBV24-1 to TRBJ2-7; D is ambiguous. Germline lookup yields CDR1 KGHDR and CDR2 SFDVKD. This CDR3 region has 15 residues. Between the trimmed V and J ends, which lost 7 bases and 6 bases, there was a span of 21 bases. This CDR3 is CATRGLLSRTGEQYV. CDR3 nucleotide sequence: TGTGCCACCAGGGGATTACTCTCGCGGACCGGCGAGCAGTACGTC.

This chain links TRBV21-1 with TRBJ2-2; the table calls TRBD1, which could not be checked here. TRBV21-1 is labeled a pseudogene. This CDR3 region has 16 residues. The CDR3: CASSKGRPGDSGELFF. The CDR3 DNA reads as TGTGCCAGCAGCAAGGGGAGACCGGGTGACTCCGGGGAGCTGTTTTTT.

The chain links TRBV7-2 to TRBJ2-1, with D perhaps TRBD2 (5 bases). Germline assignment: CDR1 SGHTA and CDR2 FQGNSA. V dropped 5 bases and J dropped 4 bases, with 15 bases sitting between them. CDR3 length: 15 residues. The CDR3 DNA is TGTGCCAGCAGCCGGATCCCGGGGTGGTACAATGAGCAGTTCTTC. Its translation is CASSRIPGWYNEQFF.

This chain uses TRBV5-6 with TRBJ2-6; tentatively, D is TRBD1 (5 bases). Trimming took 0 bases from V and 3 from J, leaving 13 bases between them. This CDR3 region has 17 residues. Germline CDR1 SGHDT, CDR2 YYEEEE. The DNA of the CDR3 is TGTGCCAGCAGCTTGGGCGCAGGGATAGGTGGGGCCAACGTCCTGACTTTC. Protein product: CASSLGAGIGGANVLTF.

This clonotype was counted only a few times. The V call is TRBV6-2 or TRBV6-3, the J call TRBJ1-5; 7 bases agree with TRBD1. Trimming removed 8 bases from V and 0 bases from J; junction bases left unmatched: 19. Germline assignment: CDR1 MNHEY and CDR2 SVGEGT. This CDR3 has 19 amino acids. CDR3 protein: CASENRKGQRLYSNQPQHF. CDR3 DNA: TGTGCCAGCGAAAACAGGAAGGGACAGAGACTTTATAGCAATCAGCCCCAGCATTTT.

The V call is TRBV6-6, the J call TRBJ1-5; D unclear. The germline gives CDR1 MNHNY, CDR2 SVGAGI (reference sequence). This CDR3 has 13 residues. Trimming shortened V by 4 bases and J by 0 bases, and 4 bases separated the two germline ends. The chain's CDR3 is CASSFSSNQPQHF. The DNA of the CDR3 is TGTGCCAGCAGTTTTTCTAGCAATCAGCCCCAGCATTTT.

The chain combines TRBV24-1 with TRBJ2-3; 12 nucleotides match TRBD2. CDR1 and CDR2 from the germline V gene are KGHDR and SFDVKD. CDR3 length: 17 residues. V was clipped by 6 bases and J by 6 bases; unmatched bases: 12. The CDR3 DNA follows: TGTGCCACCAGTAGGCCTAGCGGGAGGGCCAAGGAGGATACGCAGTATTTT. This encodes CATSRPSGRAKEDTQYF.

This chain joins TRBV7-3 and TRBJ2-7; 7 bases are shared with TRBD2. Germline loops: CDR1 SGHTA, CDR2 FQGTGA. The CDR3 covers 13 residues. V shed 6 bases and J 7 bases; nucleotides not matched to a gene: 9. The CDR3 DNA follows: TGTGCCAGCAGTCCTTCCCAGGGAGGGGAGCAGTACTTC. It encodes CASSPSQGGEQYF.

The chain employs TRBV3-1 and TRBJ2-3; 11 positions agree with TRBD1. The CDR3 is 15 amino acids. Per the germline V gene, CDR1 is LGHDT and CDR2 is YNNKEL (reference sequence). The ends lost 4 bases at V and 4 bases at J; junction bases unmatched: 4. CDR3 amino acids: CASSLGQGVPDTQYF. The CDR3 DNA is TGTGCCAGCAGCCTGGGACAGGGGGTTCCAGATACGCAGTATTTT.

This sequence joins TRBV6-6 and TRBJ1-1; D not resolved. Germline V lookup: CDR1 MNHNY, CDR2 SVGAGI (reference sequence). V was shortened by 8 bases and J by 9 bases, with 16 bases between the two germline ends. This CDR3 is 12 amino acids long. The CDR3 is CASGQKSPKAFF. CDR3 in DNA: TGTGCCAGCGGTCAGAAGTCACCGAAAGCTTTCTTT.

V gene TRBV7-8 combines with J gene TRBJ2-1; 7 bases line up with TRBD2. V was clipped by 4 bases and J by 4 bases; unmatched bases: 19. The CDR3 contains 19 residues. Germline CDR1 is SGHVS and CDR2 is FQNEAQ. The CDR3 nucleotides are TGTGCCAGCAGCTCTAGTGTAATGGTTCTAGCGGAATCATACAATGAGCAGTTCTTC. Translated: CASSSSVMVLAESYNEQFF.

This clonotype was found a few times. The chain has TRBV5-6 and TRBJ1-6, with D unresolved. The V and J ends lost 0 bases and 0 bases respectively, with 10 bases between them. The CDR3 length is 17 residues. Germline V gene sequence: CDR1 SGHDT, CDR2 YYEEEE. CDR3 DNA sequence: TGTGCCAGCAGCTTGGTTTCGGGGAGCTCCTATAATTCACCCCTCCACTTT. This sequence encodes CASSLVSGSSYNSPLHF. Drawing the rest from reference TRBV5-6 and TRBJ1-6, the complete variable domain is DAGVTQSPTHLIKTRGQQVTLRCSPKSGHDTVSWYQQALGQGPQFIFQYYEEEERQRGNFPDRFSGHQFPNYSSELNVNALLLGDSALYLCASSLVSGSSYNSPLHFGNGTRLTVT.

This clonotype was observed a handful of times. This chain links TRBV28 with TRBJ1-6, with TRBD1 matching over 9 bases. V shed 8 bases and J 7 bases; nucleotides not matched to a gene: 3. Germline V gene data show CDR1 as MDHEN and CDR2 as SYDVKM. CDR3 length: 13 amino acids. The CDR3 nucleotides are TGTGCCAGCCTGACAGGGGGAAATTCACCCCTCCACTTT. Its translation is CASLTGGNSPLHF.

The gene calls are TRBV6-2 or TRBV6-3 and TRBJ1-4, with D tentatively TRBD1 (5 bases). Germline lookup yields CDR1 MNHEY and CDR2 SVGEGT. CDR3 length: 18 amino acids. The V end was cut by 0 bases, the J end by 0 bases, with 14 bases between. The CDR3 here is CASSYSSKGYATNEKLFF. The CDR3 DNA reads TGTGCCAGCAGTTACTCGTCGAAGGGGTATGCAACTAATGAAAAACTGTTTTTT.

The rearrangement uses TRBV6-5 and TRBJ1-4; 8 bases are shared with TRBD1. Trimming at V came to 4 bases and at J to 4 bases, leaving 14 bases not matched to a gene. The CDR3 has 18 residues. The germline CDR1 and CDR2 sequences are MNHEY and SVGAGI. CDR3 sequence: CASSFLSRPRGLNEKLFF. The DNA for the CDR3 is TGTGCCAGCAGTTTTCTATCCCGCCCCAGGGGGCTTAATGAAAAACTGTTTTTT.